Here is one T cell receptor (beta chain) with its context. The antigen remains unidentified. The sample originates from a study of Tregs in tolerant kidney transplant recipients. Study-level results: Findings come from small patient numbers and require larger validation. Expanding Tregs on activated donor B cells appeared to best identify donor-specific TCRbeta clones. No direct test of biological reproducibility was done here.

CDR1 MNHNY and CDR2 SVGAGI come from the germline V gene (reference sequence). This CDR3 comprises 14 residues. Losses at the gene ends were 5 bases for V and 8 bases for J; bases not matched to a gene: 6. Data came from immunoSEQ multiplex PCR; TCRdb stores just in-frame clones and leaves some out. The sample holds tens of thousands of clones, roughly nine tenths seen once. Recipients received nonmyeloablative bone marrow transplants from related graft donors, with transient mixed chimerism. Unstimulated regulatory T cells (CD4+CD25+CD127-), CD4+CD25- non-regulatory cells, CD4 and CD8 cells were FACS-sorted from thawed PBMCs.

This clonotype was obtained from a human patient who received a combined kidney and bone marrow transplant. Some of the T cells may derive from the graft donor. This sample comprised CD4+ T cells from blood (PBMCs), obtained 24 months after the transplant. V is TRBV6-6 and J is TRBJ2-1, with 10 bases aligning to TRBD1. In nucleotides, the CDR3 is TGTGCCAGCAGTGCTAGACAGGGGGCCTATGAGCAGTTCTTC. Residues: CASSARQGAYEQFF.